This TCR beta chain was captured in a study of blood T cell repertoires in COVID-19. Overall study context: Some COVID-19 samples were acute and others convalescent; all came from the United States, Italy and Spain. Nucleic acid was either cDNA or gDNA, and it came from T cells, B-cell-depleted T cells, or PBMCs.

This clone occurred a few times. In the authors' workflow: From reference gene primer amplification, estimates of nucleated cell counts were derived. Sequencing used immunoSEQ multiplex PCR; TCRdb keeps in-frame clones, though not all of them. The V and J calls and the clone size are those of that table, but D and trimming were determined from the DNA. This table has more than 35,000 clones, more than 75% appearing once. The sample consisted of peripheral blood. The sequence was obtained from a man aged 50 or older with active or convalescent COVID-19.

CDR3 in DNA: TGTGCCAGTAGTATTAACAGGGGGGGGAGTCAGCCCCAGCATTTT. Residues: CASSINRGGSQPQHF. This chain connects TRBV19 to TRBJ1-5; 8 nucleotides agree with TRBD1. After removal of 3 bases from V and 6 bases from J, the junction contained 7 bases not matched to a gene. CDR3 length: 15 residues. In germline, CDR1 is LNHDA, CDR2 SQIVND (reference sequence).